This passage covers 27 T cell receptor beta chains from one sample sequenced in a study of cytomegalovirus exposure and HLA in healthy donors. PCR involved 60 Vbeta and 13 Jbeta primers. Libraries were prepared by immunoSEQ multiplex PCR; TCRdb keeps only in-frame clonotypes and omits some of them. The data contain 160,000 or so clones, around 80% of them singletons. The specimen was PBMCs. The receptor source for this set is a female donor in good health and CMV-seronegative.

The chain uses TRBV5-1 and TRBJ2-3; 9 nucleotides match TRBD2. The CDR3 length is 15 residues. Germline trimming cut 4 bases from V and 1 base from J; bases unmatched to any gene: 4. The germline CDR1 and CDR2 sequences are SGHRS and YFSETQ. The CDR3 here is CASSPERGGTDTQYF. DNA for the CDR3: TGCGCCAGCAGCCCGGAGCGGGGGGGCACAGATACGCAGTATTTT.

The genes are TRBV6-5 and TRBJ1-3; D is uncertain. Trimming took 2 bases from V and 8 from J, leaving 13 bases between them. The germline V gene encodes CDR1 MNHEY and CDR2 SVGAGI. The CDR3 loop spans 14 amino acids. The CDR3 DNA sequence: TGTGCCAGCAGTTACAGGTCCGGCGGCCACACCATATATTTT. Translation gives CASSYRSGGHTIYF.

The chain recombines TRBV18 with TRBJ1-5, with D perhaps matching TRBD1 (6 bases). Germline V lookup: CDR1 KGHSH, CDR2 LQKENI. The CDR3 runs to 16 residues. Trimming shortened V by 6 bases and J by 0 bases, and 15 bases separated the two germline ends. Written as DNA, the CDR3 is TGTGCCAGCTCCGCCGGGACAAGAGATAGCAATCAGCCCCAGCATTTT. Translation gives CASSAGTRDSNQPQHF.

This chain joins TRBV27 and TRBJ2-2, with 7 bases that match TRBD2. Germline CDR1 is MNHEY and CDR2 is SMNVEV (reference sequence). This CDR3 contains 17 residues. Losses at the gene ends were 3 bases for V and 4 bases for J; bases not matched to a gene: 11. CDR3 loop: CASSFRREQIGTGELFF. The CDR3 nucleotides read TGTGCCAGCAGTTTTCGGCGGGAGCAAATTGGCACCGGGGAGCTGTTTTTT.

The chain couples TRBV4-3 to TRBJ2-1; D might be TRBD2 (6 bases). The CDR3 loop spans 15 amino acids. CDR1 is LGHNA, CDR2 YSLEER, per germline. The V gene lost 4 bases and the J gene lost 7 bases, with 17 bases spanning the gap. CDR3 sequence (DNA): TGCGCCAGCAGCCGCTCCCTAGCGCCAGGGAATGAGCAGTTCTTC. Protein sequence: CASSRSLAPGNEQFF.

In its sample, this clone was seen a few times. The chain employs TRBV6-6 and TRBJ2-1; D is undetermined. This CDR3 has 14 residues. Germline V gene sequence: CDR1 MNHNY, CDR2 SVGAGI (reference sequence). V lost 6 bases and J lost 5, with 14 bases in between. DNA of the CDR3: TGTGCCAGCAGCGGCGCGGCCGACCACAATGAGCAGTTCTTC. Translation: CASSGAADHNEQFF.

This clone was seen a handful of times. The chain employs TRBV4-3 and TRBJ2-1, with TRBD2 as a possible D gene (6 bases). Trimming pared 3 bases from V and 3 bases from J, leaving 12 bases between. CDR1 LGHNA and CDR2 YSLEER come from the germline V gene. The CDR3 is 15 amino acids. This CDR3 is CASSHGAGNYNEQFF. The CDR3 coding sequence is TGCGCCAGCAGCCACGGGGCGGGAAACTACAATGAGCAGTTCTTC.

This rearrangement joins TRBV19 to TRBJ1-5; D remains ambiguous. The germline CDR1 and CDR2 sequences are LNHDA and SQIVND (reference sequence). The CDR3 contains 15 residues. V was trimmed by 1 base and J by 0 bases, leaving 7 bases between them. The CDR3 sequence is CASSIGRYSNQPQHF. In DNA form, the CDR3 reads TGTGCCAGTAGTATAGGCAGGTATAGCAATCAGCCCCAGCATTTT.

J is TRBJ1-1 and V is TRBV28; D might be TRBD1 (6 bases). V shed 2 bases and J shed 0 bases, with 7 bases lying between them. The CDR3 contains 14 residues. Germline lookup yields CDR1 MDHEN and CDR2 SYDVKM. This CDR3 reads CASSLAGVNTEAFF. The CDR3, as DNA: TGTGCCAGCAGTTTAGCAGGGGTGAACACTGAAGCTTTCTTT.

The chain employs TRBV5-1 and TRBJ2-3; TRBD2 is a possible D gene (6 bases). This CDR3 is 12 amino acids long. Trimming pared 3 bases from V and 4 bases from J, leaving 6 bases between. The V gene's germline CDR1 is SGHRS and CDR2 YFSETQ. In DNA, the CDR3 is TGCGCCAGCAGCTGGAGGGCAGATACGCAGTATTTT. Translating gives CASSWRADTQYF.

The chain uses TRBV7-2 and TRBJ2-5; D might be TRBD1 (5 bases). Trimming took 1 base from V and 1 from J, leaving 13 bases between them. Germline loops: CDR1 SGHTA, CDR2 FQGNSA. The CDR3 runs 16 residues. The CDR3 DNA reads TGTGCCAGCAGCTTAGTCGAAGGGGAAGGCCAAGAGACCCAGTACTTC. It is translated as CASSLVEGEGQETQYF.

The CDR3 nucleotides are TGTGCCAGCAGCTCTTGGGGTAGCGGGAAACACACCGGGGAGCTGTTTTTT. Its translation: CASSSWGSGKHTGELFF. The chain recombines TRBV28 with TRBJ2-2, with 8 positions matching TRBD2. J lost 3 bases, V lost 6 bases, and 12 bases had no gene match. CDR3 length: 17 residues. Germline V gene sequence: CDR1 MDHEN, CDR2 SYDVKM.

The V call is TRBV6-6, the J call TRBJ1-2; 11 nucleotides agree with TRBD1. Germline CDR1 and CDR2: MNHNY and SVGAGI (reference sequence). CDR3 length: 16 amino acids. V lost 6 bases to trimming and J lost 2 bases; unmatched junction nucleotides: 8. As DNA, the CDR3 is TGTGCCAGCAGACGGACAGGGGGCGCGTCGAACTATGGCTACACCTTC. The encoded protein is CASRRTGGASNYGYTF.

J is TRBJ1-1 and V is TRBV4-1, with D possibly being TRBD1 (5 bases). Germline CDR1 reads MGHRA; CDR2 reads YSYEKL. This CDR3 is 13 amino acids long. Trimming cost V 0 bases and J 9 bases, with 11 bases left between them. The CDR3, as DNA: TGCGCCAGCAGCCAAGATGGGGGGGATCAAGCTTTCTTT. It codes for CASSQDGGDQAFF.

The chain combines TRBV4-1 with TRBJ1-6; TRBD1 is a possible D gene (6 bases). This CDR3 region has 15 residues. V shed 0 bases and J shed 9 bases, with 12 bases lying between them. CDR1 is MGHRA and CDR2 is YSYEKL in the germline V gene. This CDR3 is CASSQDTGIPSPLHF. DNA of the CDR3: TGCGCCAGCAGCCAAGATACAGGGATCCCTTCACCCCTCCACTTT.

The genes are TRBV6-5 and TRBJ2-7; TRBD1 agrees at 8 bases. This CDR3 is 14 amino acids long. Trimming at V came to 5 bases and at J to 5 bases, leaving 8 bases not matched to a gene. The germline V gene has CDR1 MNHEY and CDR2 SVGAGI. CDR3: CASSPRTGLHEQYF. For the CDR3, the DNA is TGTGCCAGCAGTCCCCGGACAGGGCTCCACGAGCAGTACTTC.

This chain connects TRBV18 to TRBJ1-2, with no clear D. Germline V CDR1 and CDR2: KGHSH, LQKENI. V lost 2 bases and J lost 8, with 6 bases in between. The CDR3 has 11 amino acids. For the CDR3, the DNA is TGTGCCAGCTCACCAGTGAGGGGCTACACCTTC. Its translation is CASSPVRGYTF.

This chain uses TRBV11-2 with TRBJ2-7; TRBD2 matches 8 bases. Germline V gene lookup returns CDR1 SGHAT and CDR2 FQNNGV. V dropped 4 bases and J dropped 3; count of bases not matched to a gene: 8. The CDR3 length is 15 residues. CDR3 amino acids: CASSSVAGRNYEQYF. Here the CDR3 DNA reads TGTGCCAGCAGCTCAGTAGCGGGGCGGAACTACGAGCAGTACTTC.

Concerning this clone: As the CDR3 is not closed by the conserved phenylalanine or tryptophan, this likely results from a read error. The DNA is left out, because the CDR3 cannot be placed on it with certainty; the CDR3 is given as TCRdb lists it. The chain recombines TRBV7-9 with TRBJ1-2; the table's D call of TRBD1 was not tested on the DNA. The CDR3 spans 12 residues, counting both ends. CDR1 is SEHNR, CDR2 FQNEAQ, per germline (reference sequence). The CDR3: CASSLEGHALDL.

The chain combines TRBV7-9 with TRBJ1-6; weak D call: TRBD1 (5 bases). CDR3 length: 16 residues. Germline V gives CDR1 SEHNR, CDR2 FQNEAQ (reference sequence). Trimming left V 0 bases short and J 9 bases short, with 15 bases between. The CDR3 DNA reads TGTGCCAGCAGCTTAGCGAGGACGGAGGGACGTTCACCCCTCCACTTT. Protein sequence: CASSLARTEGRSPLHF.

This chain joins TRBV18 and TRBJ2-5, with 9 bases that match TRBD1. There are 18 residues in the CDR3. Germline V gene lookup returns CDR1 KGHSH and CDR2 LQKENI. Trimming took 6 bases from V and 4 from J; bases not matched to a gene: 18. As DNA, the CDR3 is TGTGCCAGCTCGCCCTCGGCCGGGACAGGGTTTATGAGAGAGACCCAGTACTTC. Protein sequence: CASSPSAGTGFMRETQYF.

This clone was seen a handful of times. This sequence joins TRBV19 and TRBJ2-7, with TRBD1 identical over 7 bases. Germline-derived CDR1 and CDR2 are LNHDA and SQIVND (reference sequence). V lost 3 bases and J lost 2; bases outside the gene matches: 7. CDR3 length: 15 residues. CDR3: CASSMGRGPTYEQYF. CDR3 nucleotide sequence: TGTGCCAGTAGTATGGGAAGGGGGCCCACCTACGAGCAGTACTTC.

The genes are TRBV5-1 and TRBJ2-1; perhaps TRBD2 as D (7 bases). Trimming stripped 0 bases from V and 8 bases from J, with 27 bases between. Germline CDR1 reads SGHRS; CDR2 reads YFSETQ. CDR3 length: 19 residues. This chain's CDR3 is CASSLVGGRFGSFIDEQFF. CDR3 in DNA: TGCGCCAGCAGCTTGGTGGGGGGGCGATTTGGGAGTTTTATCGATGAGCAGTTCTTC. Looking up the rest from reference TRBV5-1 and TRBJ2-1 gives the full variable domain: KAGVTQTPRYLIKTRGQQVTLSCSPISGHRSVSWYQQTPGQGLQFLFEYFSETQRNKGNFPGRFSGRQFSNSRSEMNVSTLELGDSALYLCASSLVGGRFGSFIDEQFFGPGTRLTVL.

This clone was observed a few times. The rearrangement uses TRBV18 and TRBJ2-7; the D is unclear. Germline lookup yields CDR1 KGHSH and CDR2 LQKENI. V lost 8 bases and J lost 9, with 26 bases in between. The CDR3 loop spans 15 amino acids. This CDR3 is CASASPYSGPTRQYF. The CDR3 DNA reads TGTGCCAGCGCCTCCCCGTACAGTGGTCCTACGAGGCAGTACTTC.

V is TRBV7-9 and J is TRBJ2-7; tentative D call: TRBD1 (6 bases). The V and J ends lost 5 bases and 1 base respectively, with 15 bases between them. This CDR3 region has 15 residues. Germline CDR1 is SEHNR and CDR2 is FQNEAQ (reference sequence). The CDR3 loop reads CASSIGTGSSYEQYF. CDR3 bases: TGTGCCAGCAGCATCGGCACAGGGTCTTCCTACGAGCAGTACTTC.

This clone came up a few times. The CDR3 DNA follows: TGCGCCAGCAGCTGGGGACTAGCGGGGGTGTACAATGAGCAGTTCTTC. Its protein is CASSWGLAGVYNEQFF. The chain is built from TRBV5-1 and TRBJ2-1; 14 bases agree with TRBD2. The germline CDR1 and CDR2 sequences are SGHRS and YFSETQ. V shed 3 bases and J 4 bases; nucleotides not matched to a gene: 3. The CDR3 spans 16 residues.

This clone was picked up a small number of times. This sequence joins TRBV9 and TRBJ1-2, with D possibly being TRBD1 (6 bases). V lost 4 bases and J lost 6, with 13 bases in between. The length of the CDR3 is 13 residues. Germline CDR1 reads SGDLS; CDR2 reads YYNGEE. This CDR3 reads CASSPGGANGYTF. CDR3 DNA: TGTGCCAGCAGCCCCGGGGGGGCGAATGGCTACACCTTC.